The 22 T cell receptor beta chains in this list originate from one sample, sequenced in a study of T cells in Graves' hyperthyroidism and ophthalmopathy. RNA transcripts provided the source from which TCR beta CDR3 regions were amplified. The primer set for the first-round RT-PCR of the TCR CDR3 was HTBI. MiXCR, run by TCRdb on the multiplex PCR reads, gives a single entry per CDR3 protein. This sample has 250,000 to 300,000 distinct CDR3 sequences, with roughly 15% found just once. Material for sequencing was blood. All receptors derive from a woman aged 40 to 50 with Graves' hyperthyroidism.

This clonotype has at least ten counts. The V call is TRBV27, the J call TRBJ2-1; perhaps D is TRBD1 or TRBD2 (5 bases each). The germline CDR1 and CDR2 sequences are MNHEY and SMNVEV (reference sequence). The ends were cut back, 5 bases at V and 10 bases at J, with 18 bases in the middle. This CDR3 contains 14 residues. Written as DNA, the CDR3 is TGTGCCAGCAGTCCTTCGGTGGGGCTAGCAGAGCAGTTCTTC. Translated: CASSPSVGLAEQFF.

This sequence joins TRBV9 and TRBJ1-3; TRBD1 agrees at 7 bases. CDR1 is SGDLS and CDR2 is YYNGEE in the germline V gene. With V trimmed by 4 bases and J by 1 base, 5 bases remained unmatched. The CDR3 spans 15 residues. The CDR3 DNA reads TGTGCCAGCAGCACTCGACAGGGATCTGGAAACACCATATATTTT. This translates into CASSTRQGSGNTIYF.

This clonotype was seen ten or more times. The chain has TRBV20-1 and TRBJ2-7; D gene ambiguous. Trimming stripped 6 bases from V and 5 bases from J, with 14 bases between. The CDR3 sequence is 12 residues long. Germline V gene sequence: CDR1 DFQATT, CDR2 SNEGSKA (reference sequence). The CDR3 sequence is CSAGFNTDEQYF. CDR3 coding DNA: TGCAGTGCCGGATTTAATACGGACGAGCAGTACTTC.

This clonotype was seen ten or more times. As DNA, the CDR3 is TGCAGCGTTGAAGATCAAGCTAGCGGCGGGTCGGGTACGCAGTATTTT. It is translated as CSVEDQASGGSGTQYF. The V gene is TRBV29-1, the J gene TRBJ2-3; 7 bases map to TRBD2. Germline V gives CDR1 SQVTM, CDR2 ANQGSEA. This CDR3 contains 16 residues. J gave up 8 bases and V 0 bases, and 14 bases lay outside the gene matches.

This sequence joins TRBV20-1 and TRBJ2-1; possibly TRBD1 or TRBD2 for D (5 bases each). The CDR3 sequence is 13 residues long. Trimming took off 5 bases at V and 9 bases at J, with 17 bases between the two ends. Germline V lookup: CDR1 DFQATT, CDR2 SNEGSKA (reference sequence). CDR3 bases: TGCAGTGCTGGGATGAGAGTTGGGGGTGAGCAGTTCTTC. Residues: CSAGMRVGGEQFF.

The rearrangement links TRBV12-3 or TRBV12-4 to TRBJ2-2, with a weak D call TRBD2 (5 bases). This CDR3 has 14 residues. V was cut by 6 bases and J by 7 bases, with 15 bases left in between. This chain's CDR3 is CASRPALVIGELFF. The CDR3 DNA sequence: TGTGCCAGCAGGCCTGCACTAGTAATCGGGGAGCTGTTTTTT.

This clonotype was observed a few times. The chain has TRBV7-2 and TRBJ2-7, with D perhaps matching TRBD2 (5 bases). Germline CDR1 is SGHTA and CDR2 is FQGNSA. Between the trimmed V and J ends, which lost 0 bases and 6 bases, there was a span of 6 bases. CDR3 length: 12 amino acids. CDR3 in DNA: TGTGCCAGCAGCTTAGCCGCGGGCGAGCAGTACTTC. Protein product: CASSLAAGEQYF.

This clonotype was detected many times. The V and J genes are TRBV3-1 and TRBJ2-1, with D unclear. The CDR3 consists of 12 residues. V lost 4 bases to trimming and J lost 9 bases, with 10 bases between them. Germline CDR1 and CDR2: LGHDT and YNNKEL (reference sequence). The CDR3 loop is CASSRPGGEQFF. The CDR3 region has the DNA TGTGCCAGCAGCCGCCCCGGTGGTGAGCAGTTCTTC.

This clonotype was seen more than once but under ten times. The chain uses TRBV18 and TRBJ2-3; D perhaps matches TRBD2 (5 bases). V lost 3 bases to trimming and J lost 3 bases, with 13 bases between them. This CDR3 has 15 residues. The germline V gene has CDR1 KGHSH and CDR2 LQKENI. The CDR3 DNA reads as TGTGCCAGCTCACCGCTGCTAGCAGCTACAGATACGCAGTATTTT. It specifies CASSPLLAATDTQYF.

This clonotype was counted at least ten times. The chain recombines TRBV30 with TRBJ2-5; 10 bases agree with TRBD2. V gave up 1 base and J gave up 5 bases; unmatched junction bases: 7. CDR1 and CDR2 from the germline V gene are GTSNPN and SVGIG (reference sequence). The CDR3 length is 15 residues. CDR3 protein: CAWSALAGAGETQYF. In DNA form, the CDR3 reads TGTGCCTGGAGTGCCCTAGCGGGAGCAGGGGAGACCCAGTACTTC.

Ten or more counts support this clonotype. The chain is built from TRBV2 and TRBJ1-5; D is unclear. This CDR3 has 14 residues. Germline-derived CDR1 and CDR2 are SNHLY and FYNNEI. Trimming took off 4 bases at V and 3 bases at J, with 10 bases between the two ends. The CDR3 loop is CASSGMGNNQPQHF. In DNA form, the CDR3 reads TGTGCCAGCAGTGGCATGGGGAACAATCAGCCCCAGCATTTT.

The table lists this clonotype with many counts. The CDR3 DNA reads as TGCAGCGTTCTCCGGGACAGGGAGAACGAGCAGTACTTC. Translated, it gives CSVLRDRENEQYF. This rearrangement joins TRBV29-1 to TRBJ2-7; 9 positions match TRBD1. The J segment lost 5 bases and the V segment lost 5 bases, leaving 7 bases of the junction unmatched. This CDR3 is 13 amino acids long. Germline V gene sequence: CDR1 SQVTM, CDR2 ANQGSEA.

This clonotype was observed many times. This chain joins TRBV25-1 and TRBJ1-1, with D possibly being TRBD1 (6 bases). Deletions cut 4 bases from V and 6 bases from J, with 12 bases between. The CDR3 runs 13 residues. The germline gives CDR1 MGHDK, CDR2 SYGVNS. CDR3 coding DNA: TGTGCCAGCAGTGGGAACAGGGTCGCTGAAGCTTTCTTT. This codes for CASSGNRVAEAFF.

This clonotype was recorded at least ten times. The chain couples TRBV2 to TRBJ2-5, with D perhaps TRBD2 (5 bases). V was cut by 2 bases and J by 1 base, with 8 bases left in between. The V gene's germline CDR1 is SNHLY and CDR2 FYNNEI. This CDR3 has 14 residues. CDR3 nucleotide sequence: TGTGCCAGCAGTGAAACTAGAGGCCAAGAGACCCAGTACTTC. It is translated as CASSETRGQETQYF.

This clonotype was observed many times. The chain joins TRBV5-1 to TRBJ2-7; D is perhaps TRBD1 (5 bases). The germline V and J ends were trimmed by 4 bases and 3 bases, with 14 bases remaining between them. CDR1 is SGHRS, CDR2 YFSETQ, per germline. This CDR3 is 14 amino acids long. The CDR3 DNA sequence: TGCGCCAGCAGCCGACCACCCGGACACTACGAGCAGTACTTC. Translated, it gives CASSRPPGHYEQYF.

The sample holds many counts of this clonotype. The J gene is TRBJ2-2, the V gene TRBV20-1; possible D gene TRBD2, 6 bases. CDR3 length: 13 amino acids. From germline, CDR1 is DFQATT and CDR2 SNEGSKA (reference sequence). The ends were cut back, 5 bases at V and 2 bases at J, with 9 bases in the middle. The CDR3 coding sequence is TGCAGTGCTCTGGACTACAACACCGGGGAGCTGTTTTTT. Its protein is CSALDYNTGELFF.

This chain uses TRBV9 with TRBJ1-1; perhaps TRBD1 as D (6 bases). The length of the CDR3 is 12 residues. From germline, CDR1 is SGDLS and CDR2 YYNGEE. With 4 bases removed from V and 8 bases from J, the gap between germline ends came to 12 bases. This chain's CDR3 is CASSPQGMEAFF. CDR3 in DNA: TGTGCCAGCAGCCCCCAGGGGATGGAAGCTTTCTTT.

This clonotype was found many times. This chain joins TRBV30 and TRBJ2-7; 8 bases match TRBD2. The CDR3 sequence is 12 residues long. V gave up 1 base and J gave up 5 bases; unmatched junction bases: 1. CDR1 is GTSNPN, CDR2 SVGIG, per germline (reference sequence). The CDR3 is CAWSAGGDEQYF. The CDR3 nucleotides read TGTGCCTGGAGTGCGGGAGGGGACGAGCAGTACTTC.

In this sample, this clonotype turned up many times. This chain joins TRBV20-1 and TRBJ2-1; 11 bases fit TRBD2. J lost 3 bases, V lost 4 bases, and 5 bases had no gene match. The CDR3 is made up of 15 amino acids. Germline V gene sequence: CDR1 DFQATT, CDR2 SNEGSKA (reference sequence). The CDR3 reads CSATDSGRVYNEQFF. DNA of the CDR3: TGCAGTGCTACTGATAGCGGGAGGGTCTACAATGAGCAGTTCTTC.

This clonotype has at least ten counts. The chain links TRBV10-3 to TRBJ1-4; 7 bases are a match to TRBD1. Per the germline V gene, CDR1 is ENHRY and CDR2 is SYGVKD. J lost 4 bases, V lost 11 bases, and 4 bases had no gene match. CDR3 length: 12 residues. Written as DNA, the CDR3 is TGTGCCGCCCGGGACAGTAATGAAAAACTGTTTTTT. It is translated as CAARDSNEKLFF.

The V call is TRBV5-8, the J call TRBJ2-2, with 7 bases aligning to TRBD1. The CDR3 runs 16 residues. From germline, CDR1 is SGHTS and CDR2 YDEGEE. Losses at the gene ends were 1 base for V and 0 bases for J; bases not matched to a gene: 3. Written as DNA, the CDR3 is TGTGCCAGCAGCTTGTTGACAGGGCCGAACACCGGGGAGCTGTTTTTT. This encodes CASSLLTGPNTGELFF.

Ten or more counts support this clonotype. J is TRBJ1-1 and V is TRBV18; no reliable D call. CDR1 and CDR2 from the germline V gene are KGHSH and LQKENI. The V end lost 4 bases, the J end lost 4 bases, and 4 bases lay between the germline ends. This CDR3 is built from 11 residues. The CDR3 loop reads CASSRSTEAFF. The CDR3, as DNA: TGTGCCAGCTCACGGTCCACTGAAGCTTTCTTT.